The sequence of this TCR beta chain was determined in a study of T-cell memory formation after mild COVID-19. V was trimmed by 5 bases and J by 5 bases, leaving 18 bases between them. The V gene's germline CDR1 is MNHEY and CDR2 SVGAGI. The CDR3 loop spans 16 amino acids. TCRdb reprocessed the 5' RACE reads with MiXCR, giving one entry per CDR3 protein. The profile covers roughly 610,000 distinct CDR3 sequences, with 17% appearing a single time and about 8.1% taken by the ten largest. The V call is TRBV6-5, the J call TRBJ1-4, with a tentative D call TRBD1 (6 bases). The sample comprised PBMCs or a T cell subset sorted from them (not recorded which). The origin of this receptor is an adult woman who had mild COVID-19 (a few samples of this study predate the infection). Cell type and time point are not known. The CDR3 sequence: CASSPTLQGGNEKLFF. Written as DNA, the CDR3 is TGTGCCAGCAGTCCAACCCTACAGGGAGGGAATGAAAAACTGTTTTTT.